These 27 T cell receptor beta chains came from one sample sequenced in a study of shared clonotypes between healthy human individuals (dated by TCRdb to about 2020). Preparation of the library involved the immunoSEQ multiplex PCR assay. TCRdb's version of the immuneACCESS table is confined to in-frame rearrangements and falls short of the full clone set. An unresolved V gene accounts for under half of the shortfall where checked; the remainder is of unknown origin. Here the sample has 2 million to 2.5 million clones; 80% to 95% occur a single time. The ten largest clones capture 0.37% of the sample. Material: naive CD4+ T cells from PBMCs. The intended sense of this specimen's cell subset or site label: CD45RA+ positively selected. All receptors derive from a man between 18 and 29 years old in good health. Some clones in this sample may be carry-over from other donors' samples.

The V call is TRBV7-9, the J call TRBJ2-5; D may be TRBD1 or TRBD2 (5 bases each). The germline V gene has CDR1 SEHNR and CDR2 FQNEAQ (reference sequence). The CDR3 loop spans 13 amino acids. Trimming took off 5 bases at V and 4 bases at J, with 11 bases between the two ends. In nucleotides, the CDR3 is TGTGCCAGCAGCCTCGGGGCCCGAGAGACCCAGTACTTC. This encodes CASSLGARETQYF.

The rearrangement links TRBV7-9 to TRBJ2-3; 11 bases align to TRBD1. The germline gives CDR1 SEHNR, CDR2 FQNEAQ (reference sequence). V lost 1 base and J lost 6; bases outside the gene matches: 9. The CDR3 has 17 amino acids. The CDR3 loop reads CASSLGLGQGEIDTQYF. The DNA of the CDR3 is TGTGCCAGCAGCTTAGGGTTGGGACAGGGGGAAATCGATACGCAGTATTTT.

The V and J genes are TRBV13 and TRBJ2-1; D possibly matches TRBD1 or TRBD2 (5 bases each). V gave up 5 bases and J gave up 5 bases, with 13 bases separating them. The CDR3 is 14 residues long. Germline CDR1 PRHDT, CDR2 FYEKMQ (reference sequence). The CDR3 region has the DNA TGTGCCAGCAGCATTCCGGGACGGAACAATGAGCAGTTCTTC. Translated, it gives CASSIPGRNNEQFF.

V and J are TRBV15 and TRBJ2-2; D is unclear. The V end lost 4 bases, the J end lost 4 bases, and 10 bases lay between the germline ends. The CDR3 sequence is 14 residues long. Germline values: CDR1 LNHNV, CDR2 YYDKDF (reference sequence). CDR3 sequence reads: CATSTPPSTGELFF. The CDR3 DNA is TGTGCCACCAGCACCCCGCCTTCCACCGGGGAGCTGTTTTTT.

The chain joins TRBV28 to TRBJ2-1; 8 bases agree with TRBD2. Per germline, CDR1 MDHEN and CDR2 SYDVKM. The CDR3 runs 15 residues. J lost 7 bases, V lost 4 bases, and 9 bases had no gene match. The DNA for the CDR3 is TGTGCCAGCAGTTCTCAGGGGCTAGCGGGTAATGAGCAGTTCTTC. It codes for CASSSQGLAGNEQFF. The full variable domain, rest sourced from reference TRBV28 and TRBJ2-1, is DVKVTQSSRYLVKRTGEKVFLECVQDMDHENMFWYRQDPGLGLRLIYFSYDVKMKEKGDIPEGYSVSREKKERFSLILESASTNQTSMYLCASSSQGLAGNEQFFGPGTRLTVL.

The rearrangement links TRBV5-1 to TRBJ1-4; D might be TRBD1 (6 bases). V was trimmed by 4 bases and J by 5 bases, leaving 12 bases between them. The CDR3 extends over 14 amino acids. Germline CDR1 reads SGHRS; CDR2 reads YFSETQ. The CDR3 sequence is CASSRGGPNEKLFF. The CDR3 DNA follows: TGCGCCAGCAGCCGTGGGGGGCCAAATGAAAAACTGTTTTTT.

The chain uses TRBV18 and TRBJ2-1; 9 bases are a match to TRBD1. Germline-derived CDR1 and CDR2 are KGHSH and LQKENI. Trimming cost V 6 bases and J 7 bases; bases outside gene matches: 10. The CDR3 sequence is 15 residues long. This CDR3 is CASSRDRARGNEQFF. The CDR3 bases are TGTGCCAGCTCCCGGGACAGGGCCAGGGGTAATGAGCAGTTCTTC.

This clone appeared a single time. The genes are TRBV19 and TRBJ2-4; D possibly corresponds to TRBD2 (6 bases). The CDR3 loop spans 16 amino acids. In germline, CDR1 is LNHDA, CDR2 SQIVND (reference sequence). Trimming removed 5 bases at V and 0 bases at J, with 14 bases between. The CDR3 loop reads CASSPGTFLAKNIQYF. The CDR3 coding sequence is TGTGCCAGTAGTCCGGGGACTTTCCTAGCCAAAAACATTCAGTACTTC. Full variable domain (outside the CDR3, taken from reference TRBV19 and TRBJ2-4): DGGITQSPKYLFRKEGQNVTLSCEQNLNHDAMYWYRQDPGQGLRLIYYSQIVNDFQKGDIAEGYSVSREKKESFPLTVTSAQKNPTAFYLCASSPGTFLAKNIQYFGAGTRLSVL.

The chain recombines TRBV6-1 with TRBJ1-5; 8 nucleotides align to TRBD1. CDR3 size: 13 residues. V gave up 8 bases and J gave up 2 bases; unmatched junction bases: 2. Germline V gene data show CDR1 as MNHNS and CDR2 as SASEGT. Here the CDR3 reads CASEGQGNQPQHF. The CDR3 DNA reads as TGTGCCAGCGAGGGACAGGGCAATCAGCCCCAGCATTTT.

This clone appeared once. At one boundary the junction diverges from the germline segment, which might be a read error. This chain uses TRBV19 with TRBJ2-5; TRBD2 is a possible D gene (6 bases). The CDR3 runs 11 residues. In germline, CDR1 is LNHDA, CDR2 SQIVND (reference sequence). Written as DNA, the CDR3 is TGTGCCAGTAGTATGGGGGGTGCTGAACACTTC. Translated, it gives CASSMGGAEHF. Full variable domain (missing parts from reference TRBV19 and TRBJ2-5): DGGITQSPKYLFRKEGQNVTLSCEQNLNHDAMYWYRQDPGQGLRLIYYSQIVNDFQKGDIAEGYSVSREKKESFPLTVTSAQKNPTAFYLCASSMGGAEHFGPGTRLLVL.

V and J are TRBV29-1 and TRBJ2-3; the match to TRBD2 covers 11 bases. V shed 4 bases and J 2 bases; nucleotides not matched to a gene: 14. CDR1 SQVTM and CDR2 ANQGSEA come from the germline V gene. This CDR3 is 18 amino acids long. CDR3 amino acids: CSVVRTSGPAPFTDTQYF. The CDR3 nucleotides read TGCAGCGTTGTTAGGACTAGCGGGCCCGCCCCATTCACAGATACGCAGTATTTT.

This rearrangement joins TRBV7-9 to TRBJ2-5; D is perhaps TRBD2 (5 bases). Germline V gene sequence: CDR1 SEHNR, CDR2 FQNEAQ (reference sequence). The CDR3 length is 13 residues. V dropped 4 bases and J dropped 0 bases, with 6 bases sitting between them. The CDR3 nucleotides are TGTGCCAGCAGCTCGGGGTACCAAGAGACCCAGTACTTC. Translating it yields CASSSGYQETQYF.

A word on this clone: Distinct nucleotide sequences in the sample also encode this CDR3. The V call is TRBV18, the J call TRBJ2-2; unclear D gene. The CDR3 spans 13 residues. Germline V gene lookup returns CDR1 KGHSH and CDR2 LQKENI. Trimming removed 6 bases at V and 4 bases at J, with 9 bases between. As DNA, the CDR3 is TGTGCCAGCTCGCCGTCGGTCACCGGGGAGCTGTTTTTT. Its translation is CASSPSVTGELFF.

The J gene is TRBJ1-1, the V gene TRBV29-1; perhaps TRBD1 as D (5 bases). Trimming shortened V by 8 bases and J by 0 bases, and 13 bases separated the two germline ends. The CDR3 length is 13 residues. The germline CDR1 and CDR2 sequences are SQVTM and ANQGSEA. CDR3 sequence: CSTQGLMNTEAFF. Written as DNA, the CDR3 is TGCAGCACCCAGGGACTGATGAACACTGAAGCTTTCTTT.

The chain recombines TRBV7-2 with TRBJ2-2, with TRBD2 matching 7 bases. From germline, CDR1 is SGHTA and CDR2 FQGNSA. The CDR3 is 15 amino acids. V shed 0 bases, J shed 6 bases, and the junction held 4 bases outside the gene matches. CDR3 region: CASSLAAGDAGELFF. In DNA, the CDR3 is TGTGCCAGCAGCTTAGCGGCGGGAGACGCCGGGGAGCTGTTTTTT.

The rearrangement joins TRBV2 to TRBJ2-1, with 8 bases aligning to TRBD2. This CDR3 region has 14 residues. Germline trimming cut 6 bases from V and 3 bases from J; bases unmatched to any gene: 4. The V gene's germline CDR1 is SNHLY and CDR2 FYNNEI. The CDR3 nucleotides are TGTGCCAGCAGGCCGAGCGGGAGCTACAATGAGCAGTTCTTC. Its protein is CASRPSGSYNEQFF.

The V and J genes are TRBV2 and TRBJ2-2, with D maybe TRBD1 (5 bases). The germline V and J ends were trimmed by 6 bases and 6 bases, with 14 bases remaining between them. The germline V gene has CDR1 SNHLY and CDR2 FYNNEI. This CDR3 has 14 amino acids. CDR3 sequence (DNA): TGTGCCAGCAGAGCCAGGGCTATCGCCGGGGAGCTGTTTTTT. Its translation: CASRARAIAGELFF.

In this sample, this clone turned up once. J is TRBJ1-2 and V is TRBV5-1; D possibly corresponds to TRBD1 (5 bases). Germline CDR1 and CDR2: SGHRS and YFSETQ. This CDR3 comprises 19 residues. V was clipped by 5 bases and J by 2 bases, with 28 bases between them. DNA of the CDR3: TGCGCCAGCAGGGAAGGCCCCGGCCCCTCGACAGACCGAAACTATGGCTACACCTTC. It encodes CASREGPGPSTDRNYGYTF.

This clone was seen only a few times. The sample holds other DNA sequences that translate to the same CDR3. CDR3 DNA sequence: TGTGCCAGCAGTGATCGTAATCAGCCCCAGCATTTT. It is translated as CASSDRNQPQHF. The V and J genes are TRBV2 and TRBJ1-5; unclear D gene. Germline V CDR1 and CDR2: SNHLY, FYNNEI. The CDR3 has 12 amino acids. V gave up 3 bases and J gave up 4 bases, with 4 bases separating them.

This clone was observed a single time. The V and J genes are TRBV5-1 and TRBJ1-2; 9 nucleotides line up with TRBD1. The germline V gene has CDR1 SGHRS and CDR2 YFSETQ. The CDR3 sequence is 14 residues long. V dropped 4 bases and J dropped 6; count of bases not matched to a gene: 7. The CDR3 spells CASSTGQGSDGYTF. CDR3 sequence (DNA): TGCGCCAGCAGCACCGGACAGGGGAGTGATGGCTACACCTTC.

This clone appeared once. This chain joins TRBV30 and TRBJ2-1; D is ambiguous. Trimming took 4 bases from V and 4 from J, leaving 20 bases between them. Per the germline V gene, CDR1 is GTSNPN and CDR2 is SVGIG (reference sequence). The CDR3 spans 16 residues. CDR3 in DNA: TGTGCCTGGACTTCTCTTATCAGCGCTCCTTACAATGAGCAGTTCTTC. Its translation: CAWTSLISAPYNEQFF.

The V and J genes are TRBV7-9 and TRBJ2-3; D is perhaps TRBD1 (5 bases). The CDR3 spans 14 residues. Trimming left V 1 base short and J 2 bases short, with 7 bases between. Germline CDR1 and CDR2: SEHNR and FQNEAQ (reference sequence). CDR3 region: CASSLDRITDTQYF. CDR3 nucleotides: TGTGCCAGCAGCTTAGACAGGATCACAGATACGCAGTATTTT.

This rearrangement joins TRBV5-1 to TRBJ2-6, with TRBD2 matching over 7 bases. The CDR3 runs to 16 residues. V was pared by 0 bases and J by 4 bases, with 4 bases of the junction left unmatched. Germline V gives CDR1 SGHRS, CDR2 YFSETQ. The CDR3 DNA is TGCGCCAGCAGCTTGGGGAGCGGGACGGGGGCCAACGTCCTGACTTTC. Amino acids: CASSLGSGTGANVLTF.

The V and J genes are TRBV19 and TRBJ1-1; no clear D gene. Trimming stripped 1 base from V and 1 base from J, with 13 bases between. The length of the CDR3 is 16 residues. Germline V gene sequence: CDR1 LNHDA, CDR2 SQIVND (reference sequence). Here the CDR3 DNA reads TGTGCCAGTAGTATAGGTGGCGACCGGAGGAACACTGAAGCTTTCTTT. Residues: CASSIGGDRRNTEAFF. Full variable domain (outside the CDR3, taken from reference TRBV19 and TRBJ1-1): DGGITQSPKYLFRKEGQNVTLSCEQNLNHDAMYWYRQDPGQGLRLIYYSQIVNDFQKGDIAEGYSVSREKKESFPLTVTSAQKNPTAFYLCASSIGGDRRNTEAFFGQGTRLTVV.

V and J are TRBV5-4 and TRBJ2-2, with a tentative D call TRBD2 (6 bases). Germline V lookup: CDR1 SGHNT, CDR2 YYREEE (reference sequence). The CDR3 totals 15 residues. The germline V and J ends were trimmed by 3 bases and 4 bases, with 13 bases remaining between them. For the CDR3, the DNA is TGTGCCAGCAGCTCCCCGCGGGACGGCACCGGGGAGCTGTTTTTT. It codes for CASSSPRDGTGELFF.

The rearrangement uses TRBV9 and TRBJ2-1; D perhaps matches TRBD2 (5 bases). The CDR3 is 13 residues long. Trimming cost V 3 bases and J 8 bases, with 12 bases left between them. The germline V gene has CDR1 SGDLS and CDR2 YYNGEE. In DNA form, the CDR3 reads TGTGCCAGCAGCGCCCCGGAGGCCCATGAGCAGTTCTTC. This encodes CASSAPEAHEQFF.

The rearrangement joins TRBV5-1 to TRBJ2-5; 8 positions agree with TRBD1. Germline V gives CDR1 SGHRS, CDR2 YFSETQ. The V and J ends lost 4 bases and 3 bases, in that order; junction bases with no gene match: 11. The CDR3 is 16 residues long. The CDR3 bases are TGCGCCAGCAGCCTACACGGACAGGGTTCGGAAGAGACCCAGTACTTC. As protein: CASSLHGQGSEETQYF.